This T cell receptor (beta chain) stems from a study of blood T cell repertoires in COVID-19. Study summary: The United States, Italy and Spain were the sources of the acute and convalescent COVID-19 samples.

Per the original methods: From reference gene primer amplification, estimates of nucleated cell counts were derived. TCRdb's copy holds only in-frame clones and misses some; the assay was immunoSEQ multiplex PCR. That table furnishes V, J and clone size, whereas the DNA furnished D and trimming. Of tens of thousands of clones in the sample, about 88% are singletons; the top ten hold around an eighth. This clonotype originated in a human donor in a cohort sampled during active COVID-19. Sequencing used peripheral blood.

CDR3 sequence reads: CASSGQGHYGYTF. CDR3 nucleotides: TGTGCCAGCAGCGGACAGGGGCACTATGGCTACACCTTC. V usage is TRBV9 and J usage is TRBJ1-2, with TRBD1 matching 8 bases. The ends lost 3 bases at V and 3 bases at J; junction bases unmatched: 1. Germline-derived CDR1 and CDR2 are SGDLS and YYNGEE. CDR3 length: 13 amino acids.